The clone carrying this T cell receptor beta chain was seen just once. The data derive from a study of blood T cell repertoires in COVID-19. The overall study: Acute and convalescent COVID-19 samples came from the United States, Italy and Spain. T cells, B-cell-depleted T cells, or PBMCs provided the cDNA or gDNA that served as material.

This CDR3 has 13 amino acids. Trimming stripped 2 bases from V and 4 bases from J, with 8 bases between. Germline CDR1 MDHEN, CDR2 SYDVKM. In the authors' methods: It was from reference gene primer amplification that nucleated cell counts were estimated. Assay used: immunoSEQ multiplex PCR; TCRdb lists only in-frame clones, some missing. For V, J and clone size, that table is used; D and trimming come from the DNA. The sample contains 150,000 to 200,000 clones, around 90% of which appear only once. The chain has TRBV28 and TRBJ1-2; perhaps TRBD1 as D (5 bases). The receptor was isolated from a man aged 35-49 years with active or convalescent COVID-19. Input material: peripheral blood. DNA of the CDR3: TGTGCCAGCAGTTTAGGAGGGGTCTATGGCTACACCTTC. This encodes CASSLGGVYGYTF.